The 18 T cell receptor beta chains below were found in one sample sequenced in a study of blood T cell repertoires in COVID-19. The repertoire was sequenced with immunoSEQ multiplex PCR; TCRdb's copy has only in-frame clones and lacks some. The table has roughly 120,000 clones, roughly 80% seen once. The sequencing input was peripheral blood. The receptors here all came from a middle-aged man with acute or convalescent COVID-19.

This clone was recorded only once. V is TRBV2 and J is TRBJ2-1; 9 positions match TRBD2. From germline, CDR1 is SNHLY and CDR2 FYNNEI. After removal of 7 bases from V and 10 bases from J, the junction contained 17 bases not matched to a gene. The length of the CDR3 is 16 residues. The CDR3 coding sequence is TGTGCCAGCACAGAAGGGCGTAGCGGGAGTAGAAGGGAGCAGTTCTTC. The encoded protein is CASTEGRSGSRREQFF.

The chain joins TRBV19 to TRBJ1-1; 7 bases match TRBD1. Germline CDR1 LNHDA, CDR2 SQIVND (reference sequence). With V trimmed by 5 bases and J by 4 bases, 4 bases remained unmatched. CDR3 length: 13 residues. CDR3 sequence: CASSPAGGTEAFF. Here the CDR3 DNA reads TGTGCCAGTAGTCCGGCAGGGGGCACTGAAGCTTTCTTT.

The V gene is TRBV11-2, the J gene TRBJ1-2; D perhaps matches TRBD1 (6 bases). The CDR3 runs to 14 residues. In germline, CDR1 is SGHAT, CDR2 FQNNGV. V was clipped by 0 bases and J by 8 bases, with 13 bases between them. The CDR3 sequence: CASSLEQGSWGYTF. CDR3 bases: TGTGCCAGCAGCTTAGAACAGGGTTCGTGGGGCTACACCTTC.

This chain uses TRBV27 with TRBJ2-2; 12 positions agree with TRBD2. V dropped 5 bases and J dropped 4; count of bases not matched to a gene: 2. CDR1 MNHEY and CDR2 SMNVEV come from the germline V gene (reference sequence). The CDR3 sequence is 15 residues long. In nucleotides, the CDR3 is TGTGCCAGCAGTCGACTAGCGGGAGTCACCGGGGAGCTGTTTTTT. Protein product: CASSRLAGVTGELFF.

With regard to this clone: The identical CDR3 is also encoded by other nucleotide sequences in the sample. The genes are TRBV30 and TRBJ2-7; TRBD2 agrees at 9 bases. The V gene's germline CDR1 is GTSNPN and CDR2 SVGIG (reference sequence). This CDR3 has 14 amino acids. With V trimmed by 0 bases and J by 4 bases, 4 bases remained unmatched. Here the CDR3 reads CAWSVGSGGYEQYF. CDR3 coding DNA: TGTGCCTGGAGTGTCGGTAGCGGGGGATACGAGCAGTACTTC.

The gene calls are TRBV5-1 and TRBJ2-3; tentative D call: TRBD2 (6 bases). The CDR3 totals 13 residues. Germline assignment: CDR1 SGHRS and CDR2 YFSETQ. Between the trimmed V and J ends, which lost 9 bases and 3 bases, there was a span of 14 bases. The CDR3: CATSSGETDTQYF. For the CDR3, the DNA is TGCGCCACCTCCTCGGGGGAGACAGATACGCAGTATTTT.

V usage is TRBV7-9 and J usage is TRBJ2-1; 12 nucleotides align to TRBD2. CDR3 length: 18 amino acids. The trim removed 4 bases at V and 0 bases at J, leaving 7 bases unmatched. Germline assignment: CDR1 SEHNR and CDR2 FQNEAQ (reference sequence). The CDR3 reads CASSSSGLAGISYNEQFF. DNA for the CDR3: TGTGCCAGCAGCTCATCCGGACTAGCGGGAATCTCCTACAATGAGCAGTTCTTC.

The chain couples TRBV28 to TRBJ1-5; a possible D gene is TRBD1 (5 bases). Trimming took 0 bases from V and 5 from J, leaving 8 bases between them. The germline V gene encodes CDR1 MDHEN and CDR2 SYDVKM. The CDR3 has 14 amino acids. CDR3 nucleotides: TGTGCCAGCAGTTTATGGGACAAAGATCAGCCCCAGCATTTT. Protein product: CASSLWDKDQPQHF. Combining the CDR3 with reference TRBV28 and TRBJ1-5 gives the whole variable domain DVKVTQSSRYLVKRTGEKVFLECVQDMDHENMFWYRQDPGLGLRLIYFSYDVKMKEKGDIPEGYSVSREKKERFSLILESASTNQTSMYLCASSLWDKDQPQHFGDGTRLSIL.

The CDR3 nucleotides read TGCGCCAGCAGCAGGACAGGACAGAACACTGAAGCTTTCTTT. Protein product: CASSRTGQNTEAFF. The chain links TRBV5-1 to TRBJ1-1, with 7 bases that match TRBD1. The CDR3 is 14 residues long. V gave up 4 bases and J gave up 1 base; unmatched junction bases: 4. Germline V lookup: CDR1 SGHRS, CDR2 YFSETQ.

Only a few counts were recorded for this clone. This chain links TRBV19 with TRBJ2-3; 7 nucleotides agree with TRBD1. The CDR3 is 12 amino acids. Germline CDR1 and CDR2: LNHDA and SQIVND (reference sequence). V lost 3 bases and J lost 10; bases outside the gene matches: 4. The CDR3: CASSMTGHSQYF. CDR3 sequence (DNA): TGTGCCAGTAGTATGACAGGGCATTCGCAGTATTTT.

The V call is TRBV30, the J call TRBJ2-5; TRBD1 matches at 8 bases. The CDR3 sequence is 13 residues long. Germline V gene sequence: CDR1 GTSNPN, CDR2 SVGIG (reference sequence). V shed 2 bases, J shed 3 bases, and the junction held 2 bases outside the gene matches. Written as DNA, the CDR3 is TGTGCCTGGAGTTTACAGGGGGAAGAGACCCAGTACTTC. Translated, it gives CAWSLQGEETQYF.

The chain employs TRBV6-6 and TRBJ2-3; 8 positions agree with TRBD1. The CDR3 length is 14 residues. The germline V gene encodes CDR1 MNHNY and CDR2 SVGAGI (reference sequence). J was trimmed by 2 bases and V by 6 bases; bases with no gene match: 4. CDR3 DNA: TGTGCCAGCAGCACCAGGGGGCACACAGATACGCAGTATTTT. Translation: CASSTRGHTDTQYF.

The V gene is TRBV3-1 (or the pseudogene TRBV3-2), the J gene TRBJ2-1; D perhaps matches TRBD2 (6 bases). Trimming removed 4 bases at V and 6 bases at J, with 13 bases between. CDR1 is LGHDT and CDR2 is YNNKEL in the germline V gene (reference sequence). The length of the CDR3 is 14 residues. The CDR3 DNA is TGTGCCAGCAGCCTCCGGGACTTACGCAATGAGCAGTTCTTC. It yields the protein CASSLRDLRNEQFF.

This clone was seen just once. The chain combines TRBV7-3 with TRBJ2-1; 10 nucleotides agree with TRBD2. CDR1 and CDR2 from the germline V gene are SGHTA and FQGTGA. This CDR3 region has 13 residues. J gave up 9 bases and V 8 bases, and 7 bases lay outside the gene matches. CDR3 sequence reads: CASGASGGFEQFF. DNA of the CDR3: TGTGCCAGCGGGGCTAGCGGGGGTTTTGAGCAGTTCTTC.

The chain uses TRBV6-5 and TRBJ2-1; D perhaps matches TRBD2 (6 bases). This CDR3 contains 15 residues. V was shortened by 7 bases and J by 10 bases, with 23 bases between the two germline ends. The germline V gene encodes CDR1 MNHEY and CDR2 SVGAGI. For the CDR3, the DNA is TGTGCCAGCAAACTAATGGGGGGACCGACCAGAGAGCAGTTCTTC. It encodes CASKLMGGPTREQFF.

The chain has TRBV5-8 and TRBJ2-7, with D possibly matching TRBD2 (5 bases). Germline V gene data show CDR1 as SGHTS and CDR2 as YDEGEE. Trimming took 4 bases from V and 6 from J, leaving 17 bases between them. This CDR3 spans 14 amino acids. The CDR3 nucleotides are TGTGCCAGCAGCCTCGGGGAACAGTTGTTCGAGCAGTACTTC. It specifies CASSLGEQLFEQYF.

In this sample, this clone turned up once. The V and J genes are TRBV15 and TRBJ1-4; 10 nucleotides agree with TRBD1. Germline values: CDR1 LNHNV, CDR2 YYDKDF (reference sequence). J was trimmed by 9 bases and V by 0 bases; bases with no gene match: 7. CDR3 length equals 16 residues. The CDR3 loop reads CATSRDLGQGFQKLFF. The CDR3 DNA is TGTGCCACCAGCAGAGATCTGGGACAGGGGTTTCAAAAACTGTTTTTT.

This sequence joins TRBV21-1 and TRBJ1-2; TRBD1 reflects the table's D call only, with no check against the DNA. TRBV21-1 represents a pseudogene. CDR3 length: 17 residues. In DNA, the CDR3 is TGTGCCAGCAGCATAAGTGGGGACAGGGGGCCAGAGGTTGGCTACACCTTC. Its protein is CASSISGDRGPEVGYTF.